This T cell receptor beta chain appears in the sequencing data of a study of CD8+CD57+ T cells in acquired aplastic anemia. Overall study results and limits: Patients had approximately 29 CD8+ CDR3 sequences in common with controls (the shared set).

As for this clonotype: What it binds is unknown.

Patients selected for sequencing had displayed CD8+CD57+ cell expansion by flow cytometry. For CDR3 and TCR beta VDJ profiling, genomic DNA was the template used. TCRdb analysed the reads with MiXCR anew, one entry per CDR3 protein. Seen here are approximately 180,000 distinct CDR3 sequences, roughly half observed once, and the top ten hold 1.8%. The germline V gene encodes CDR1 WSHSY and CDR2 SAAADI. This CDR3 contains 13 residues. V lost 7 bases and J lost 0, with 10 bases in between. The clonotype originates from a human donor with aplastic anemia. V usage is TRBV10-2 and J usage is TRBJ2-7, with D possibly being TRBD1 (6 bases). Input material: sorted CD4+, CD8+, or CD8+CD57+ T cells (not recorded which) from PBMCs. The CDR3 region has the DNA TGCGCCAGCACCACAGGGAACTCCTACGAGCAGTACTTC. Translation gives CASTTGNSYEQYF.